Listed below are T cell receptor beta chains from one sample, sequenced in a study of beta chain features in type 1 diabetes. Measured with immunoSEQ multiplex PCR; TCRdb has only the in-frame clones, and not every one. The sample has approximately 300,000 clones, approximately 9.9% seen once. The sample taken for sequencing was naive CD4+ T cells from blood. The receptors here all came from a woman in her 30s in good health. Each CDR3 is given with its conserved first and last residue. A D gene is named only where the DNA matches it firmly. Expanded clones get a size class; other rows say once, few or many, or leave the size out.

>TRBJ2-1|TRBD1|TRBV9|few
CASSLRTGEQFF
TGTGCCAGCAGCTTACGGACAGGAGAGCAGTTCTTC
>TRBJ2-7|NA|TRBV18|NA
CASSPLGINYEQYF
TGTGCCAGCTCACCCCTCGGGATTAACTACGAGCAGTACTTC
>TRBJ1-4|TRBD1|TRBV11-2|few
CASSLRVQGANEKLFF
TGTGCCAGCAGCTTAAGGGTGCAGGGGGCGAATGAAAAACTGTTTTTT
>TRBJ2-1|TRBD2|TRBV29-1|NA
CSVVLAGSYNEQFF
TGCAGCGTTGTCCTAGCGGGTTCCTACAATGAGCAGTTCTTC
>TRBJ2-2|NA|TRBV4-3|NA
CASSQAERFNGELFF
TGCGCCAGCAGCCAAGCGGAGCGGTTCAACGGGGAGCTGTTTTTT
>TRBJ2-2|TRBD2|TRBV7-9|few
CASVTAGVGTGELFF
TGTGCCAGCGTAACGGCGGGAGTGGGCACCGGGGAGCTGTTTTTT
>TRBJ2-1|NA|TRBV5-1|NA
CASSLDSNEQFF
TGCGCCAGCAGCTTGGACTCCAATGAGCAGTTCTTC
>TRBJ1-2|NA|TRBV28|once
CASSRTGRNYGYTF
TGTGCCAGCAGTCGAACAGGGCGGAACTATGGCTACACCTTC
>TRBJ1-2|NA|TRBV7-2|few
CASSLAQESWGYTF
TGTGCCAGCAGCTTAGCACAGGAGTCTTGGGGCTACACCTTC
>TRBJ2-5|NA|TRBV20-1|few
CSAAGETQYF
TGCAGTGCGGCGGGAGAGACCCAGTACTTC
>TRBJ2-5|NA|TRBV10-3|NA
CAISTGQSVGETQYF
TGTGCCATCAGTACGGGACAATCGGTAGGAGAGACCCAGTACTTC
>TRBJ1-1|NA|TRBV11-2|few
CASKRQLMNTEAFF
TGTGCCAGCAAGCGGCAGCTTATGAACACTGAAGCTTTCTTT
>TRBJ2-4|NA|TRBV7-2|NA
CASSLGAANIQYF
TGTGCCAGCAGCTTAGGGGCTGCGAACATTCAGTACTTC
>TRBJ2-7|TRBD1|TRBV28|few
CASRPRQGADEQYF
TGTGCCAGCAGGCCAAGGCAGGGGGCGGACGAGCAGTACTTC
>TRBJ1-1|NA|TRBV30|NA
CAWSPLRWAFF
TGTGCCTGGAGTCCACTAAGGTGGGCTTTCTTT
>TRBJ2-1|TRBD1|TRBV5-1|NA
CASRFRDRGYNEQFF
TGCGCCAGCAGGTTCCGGGACAGGGGATACAATGAGCAGTTCTTC
>TRBJ2-1|NA|TRBV7-2|NA
CASSPAASYNEQFF
TGTGCCAGCAGCCCGGCGGCCTCCTACAATGAGCAGTTCTTC
>TRBJ2-1|NA|TRBV5-1|few
CASQGQTVSNEQFF
TGCGCCAGCCAGGGACAAACTGTTAGCAATGAGCAGTTCTTC
>TRBJ2-7|TRBD1|TRBV5-4|NA
CASRRDRSSYEQYF
TGTGCCAGCAGACGGGACAGGAGTTCCTACGAGCAGTACTTC
>TRBJ2-2|TRBD2|TRBV4-2|NA
CASSQRTSGSPTGELFF
TGTGCCAGCAGCCAACGGACTAGCGGGAGCCCCACCGGGGAGCTGTTTTTT
>TRBJ2-1|NA|TRBV7-2|NA
CASSLREWSYNEQFF
TGTGCCAGCAGCTTACGGGAGTGGTCCTACAATGAGCAGTTCTTC
>TRBJ2-5|TRBD1|TRBV15|few
CATSSRQGAFETQYF
TGTGCCACCAGCAGTAGACAGGGGGCCTTCGAGACCCAGTACTTC
>TRBJ2-1|TRBD2|TRBV29-1|NA
CSVVERIAGGLSYNEQFF
TGCAGCGTCGTTGAGAGGATAGCGGGAGGCCTCTCCTACAATGAGCAGTTCTTC
>TRBJ1-3|NA|TRBV10-3|NA
CAISESGGNTIYF
TGTGCCATCAGTGAGTCCGGGGGAAACACCATATATTTT
>TRBJ2-1|NA|TRBV11-3|NA
CASSLLPGNNEQFF
TGTGCCAGCAGCTTGCTCCCAGGGAACAATGAGCAGTTCTTC
>TRBJ2-1|TRBD2|TRBV7-9|NA
CASSFGGSGYNEQFF
TGTGCCAGCAGCTTCGGCGGGAGCGGTTACAATGAGCAGTTCTTC
>TRBJ2-3|TRBD1|TRBV4-2|NA
CASSQVGQGTDTQYF
TGTGCCAGCAGCCAAGTGGGACAGGGGACAGATACGCAGTATTTT
>TRBJ1-5|TRBD1|TRBV28|NA
CASSSTGGNQPQHF
TGTGCCAGCAGTAGTACAGGGGGCAATCAGCCCCAGCATTTT
>TRBJ1-1|NA|TRBV6-5|NA
CARLRKRAFF
TGTGCCCGATTGAGGAAGAGGGCTTTCTTT
>TRBJ2-5|NA|TRBV2|few
CASSSGQQGVTQYF
TGTGCCAGCAGTTCCGGACAGCAAGGAGTGACCCAGTACTTC
>TRBJ2-7|NA|TRBV7-9|few
CASSSGHSSYEQYF
TGTGCCAGCAGTTCGGGACATAGCTCCTACGAGCAGTACTTC
>TRBJ2-7|NA|TRBV5-1|few
CASSLAGSDEQYF
TGCGCCAGCAGCTTGGCCGGTTCGGACGAGCAGTACTTC
>TRBJ1-5|NA|TRBV6-1|few
CASSELSQPQHF
TGTGCCAGCAGTGAACTATCTCAGCCCCAGCATTTT